What follows describes a single T cell receptor beta chain. This sample is part of a study of blood T cell repertoires in COVID-19. Overall study: Donors in the United States, Italy and Spain gave samples during acute or convalescent COVID-19. In each case, the material was cDNA or gDNA derived from T cells, B-cell-depleted T cells, or PBMCs.

Source study methods: For nucleated cells, counts were estimated from reference gene primer amplification. Sequencing used immunoSEQ multiplex PCR; TCRdb keeps in-frame clones, though not all of them. V and J calls and clone size are those listed in that table; D and trimming were worked out from the DNA. The sample lists roughly 60,000 clones; around nine tenths were seen once. The sequencing input was peripheral blood. The receptor's source is a human donor in a cohort sampled during active COVID-19.

In nucleotides, the CDR3 is TGTGCCAGCAGTTTATCGACAGGGATGGGTTCACCCCTCCACTTT. Its protein is CASSLSTGMGSPLHF. The chain has TRBV27 and TRBJ1-6, with 7 bases identical to TRBD1. The length of the CDR3 is 15 residues. Germline CDR1 reads MNHEY; CDR2 reads SMNVEV (reference sequence). V lost 0 bases to trimming and J lost 9 bases; unmatched junction nucleotides: 5.